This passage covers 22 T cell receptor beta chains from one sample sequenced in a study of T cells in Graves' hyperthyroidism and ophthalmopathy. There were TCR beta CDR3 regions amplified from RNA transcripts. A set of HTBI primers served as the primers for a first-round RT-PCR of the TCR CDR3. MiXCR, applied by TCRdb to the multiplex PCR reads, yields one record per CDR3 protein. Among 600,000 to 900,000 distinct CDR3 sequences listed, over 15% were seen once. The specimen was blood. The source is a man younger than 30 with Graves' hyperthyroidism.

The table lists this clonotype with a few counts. CDR3 coding DNA: TGTGCCAGCAGTTTTTTTGACAGACAAGCTTTCTTT. This sequence encodes CASSFFDRQAFF. The gene calls are TRBV12-3 or TRBV12-4 and TRBJ1-1, with a possible D match to TRBD1 (5 bases). The V end was cut by 3 bases, the J end by 9 bases, with 11 bases between. The CDR3 consists of 12 residues.

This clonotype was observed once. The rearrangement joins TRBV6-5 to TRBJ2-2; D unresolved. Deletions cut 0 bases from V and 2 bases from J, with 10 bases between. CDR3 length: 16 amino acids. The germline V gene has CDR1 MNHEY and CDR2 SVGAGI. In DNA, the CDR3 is TGTGCCAGCAGTTACTCTTACGGGCGAAACACCGGGGAGCTGTTTTTT. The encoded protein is CASSYSYGRNTGELFF.

CDR3 DNA sequence: TGTGCCAGCAGGACTTTGGGGTATGGCTACACCTTC. Amino acids: CASRTLGYGYTF. This rearrangement joins TRBV2 to TRBJ1-2; no clear D. V was shortened by 6 bases and J by 5 bases, with 10 bases between the two germline ends. The germline V gene has CDR1 SNHLY and CDR2 FYNNEI. This CDR3 is 12 amino acids long.

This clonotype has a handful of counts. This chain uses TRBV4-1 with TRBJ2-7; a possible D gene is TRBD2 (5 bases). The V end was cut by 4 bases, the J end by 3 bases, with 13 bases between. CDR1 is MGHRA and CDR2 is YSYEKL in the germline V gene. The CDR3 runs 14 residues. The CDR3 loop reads CASSRAGGGYEQYF. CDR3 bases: TGCGCCAGCAGCCGGGCGGGTGGAGGCTACGAGCAGTACTTC.

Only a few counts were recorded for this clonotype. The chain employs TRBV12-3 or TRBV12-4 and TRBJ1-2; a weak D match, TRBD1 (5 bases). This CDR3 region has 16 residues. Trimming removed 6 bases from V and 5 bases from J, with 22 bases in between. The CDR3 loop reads CASRPSGRRLFYGYTF. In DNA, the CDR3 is TGTGCCAGCAGACCCTCGGGACGGAGGCTTTTTTATGGCTACACCTTC.

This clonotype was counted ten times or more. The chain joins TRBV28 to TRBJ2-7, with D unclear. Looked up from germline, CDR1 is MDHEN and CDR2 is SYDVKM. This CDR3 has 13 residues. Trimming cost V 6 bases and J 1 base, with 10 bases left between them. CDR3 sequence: CASSTLRSYEQYF. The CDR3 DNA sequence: TGTGCCAGCAGCACTCTTCGTTCCTACGAGCAGTACTTC.

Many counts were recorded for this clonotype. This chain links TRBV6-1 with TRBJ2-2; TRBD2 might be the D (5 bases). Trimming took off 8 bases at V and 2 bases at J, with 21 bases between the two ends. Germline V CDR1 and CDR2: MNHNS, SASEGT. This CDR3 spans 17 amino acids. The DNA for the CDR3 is TGTGCCAGCTTTGGAGGTAGCGAGACGGGTAACACCGGGGAGCTGTTTTTT. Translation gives CASFGGSETGNTGELFF.

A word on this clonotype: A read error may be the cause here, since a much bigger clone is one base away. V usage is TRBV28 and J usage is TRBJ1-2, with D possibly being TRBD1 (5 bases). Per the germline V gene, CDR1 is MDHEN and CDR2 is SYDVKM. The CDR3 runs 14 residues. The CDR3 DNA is TGTGCCAACAGTCCGACAGACGGACGGGGTGGCTACACCTTC. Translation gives CANSPTDGRGGYTF.

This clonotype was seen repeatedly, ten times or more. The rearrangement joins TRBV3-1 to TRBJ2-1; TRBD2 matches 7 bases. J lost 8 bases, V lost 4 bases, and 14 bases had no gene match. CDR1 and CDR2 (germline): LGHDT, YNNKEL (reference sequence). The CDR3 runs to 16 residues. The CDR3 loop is CASSPLPGREVYEQFF. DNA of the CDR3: TGTGCCAGCAGCCCCTTACCAGGGAGGGAGGTATATGAGCAGTTCTTC.

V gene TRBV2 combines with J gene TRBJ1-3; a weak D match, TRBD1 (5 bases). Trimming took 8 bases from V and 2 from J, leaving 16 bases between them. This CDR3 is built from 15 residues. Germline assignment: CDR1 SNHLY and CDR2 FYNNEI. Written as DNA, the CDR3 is TGTGCCAGCCAAAAAAGGGGAAAGCCTGGAAACACCATATATTTT. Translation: CASQKRGKPGNTIYF.

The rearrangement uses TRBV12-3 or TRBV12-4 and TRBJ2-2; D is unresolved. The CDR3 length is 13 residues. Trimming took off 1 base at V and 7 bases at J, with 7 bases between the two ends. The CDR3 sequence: CASSLVAFGELFF. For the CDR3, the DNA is TGTGCCAGCAGTTTAGTTGCATTCGGGGAGCTGTTTTTT.

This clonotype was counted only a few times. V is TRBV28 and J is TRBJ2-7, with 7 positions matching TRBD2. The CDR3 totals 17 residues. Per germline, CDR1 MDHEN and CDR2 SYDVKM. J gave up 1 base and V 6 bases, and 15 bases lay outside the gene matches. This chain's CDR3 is CASSFTGGLVRSYEQYF. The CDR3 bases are TGTGCCAGCAGCTTTACGGGGGGTTTGGTAAGGTCCTACGAGCAGTACTTC.

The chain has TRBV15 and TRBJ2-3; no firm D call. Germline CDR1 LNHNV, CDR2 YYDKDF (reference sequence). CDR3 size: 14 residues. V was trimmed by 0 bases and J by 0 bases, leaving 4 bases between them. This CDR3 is CATSREGSTDTQYF. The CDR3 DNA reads TGTGCCACCAGCAGAGAGGGGAGCACAGATACGCAGTATTTT. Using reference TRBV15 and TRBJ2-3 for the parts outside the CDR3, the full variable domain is DAMVIQNPRYQVTQFGKPVTLSCSQTLNHNVMYWYQQKSSQAPKLLFHYYDKDFNNEADTPDNFQSRRPNTSFCFLDIRSPGLGDTAMYLCATSREGSTDTQYFGPGTRLTVL.

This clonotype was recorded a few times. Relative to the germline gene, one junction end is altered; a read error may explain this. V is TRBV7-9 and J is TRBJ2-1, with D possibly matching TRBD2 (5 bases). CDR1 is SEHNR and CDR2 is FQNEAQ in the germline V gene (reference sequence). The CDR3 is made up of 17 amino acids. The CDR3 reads CASSFWVRLDSHNEQFF. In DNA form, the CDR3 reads TGTGCCAGCAGCTTCTGGGTGAGGTTGGACTCCCACAATGAGCAGTTCTTC.

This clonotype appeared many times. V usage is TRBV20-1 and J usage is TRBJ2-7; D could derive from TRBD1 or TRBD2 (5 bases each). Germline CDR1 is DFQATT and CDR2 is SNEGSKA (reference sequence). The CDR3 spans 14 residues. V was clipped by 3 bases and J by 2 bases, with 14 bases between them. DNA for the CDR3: TGCAGTGCTAGGGGGACCGGGTCGGCCTACGAGCAGTACTTC. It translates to CSARGTGSAYEQYF.

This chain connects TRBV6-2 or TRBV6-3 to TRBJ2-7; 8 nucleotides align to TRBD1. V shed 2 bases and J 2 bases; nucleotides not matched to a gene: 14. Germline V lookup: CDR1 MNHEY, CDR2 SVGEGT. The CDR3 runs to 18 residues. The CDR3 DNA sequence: TGTGCCAGCAGTTACCGATATGGCAGGGGGCACTTAACCTACGAGCAGTACTTC. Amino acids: CASSYRYGRGHLTYEQYF.

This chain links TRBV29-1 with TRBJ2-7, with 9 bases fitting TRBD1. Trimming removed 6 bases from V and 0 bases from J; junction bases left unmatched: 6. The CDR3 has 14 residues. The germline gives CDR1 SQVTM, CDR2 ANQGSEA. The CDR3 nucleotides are TGCAGCGTAGCCCCGGGACAGGGCTCCTACGAGCAGTACTTC. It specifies CSVAPGQGSYEQYF.

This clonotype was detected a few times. CDR3 sequence: CASSPSAVQGAFF. Here the CDR3 DNA reads TGTGCCAGCAGCCCCTCGGCCGTGCAGGGTGCTTTCTTT. The chain uses TRBV7-9 and TRBJ1-1, with D tentatively TRBD1 (5 bases). This CDR3 contains 13 residues. Germline V lookup: CDR1 SEHNR, CDR2 FQNEAQ (reference sequence). V dropped 5 bases and J dropped 11 bases, with 18 bases sitting between them.

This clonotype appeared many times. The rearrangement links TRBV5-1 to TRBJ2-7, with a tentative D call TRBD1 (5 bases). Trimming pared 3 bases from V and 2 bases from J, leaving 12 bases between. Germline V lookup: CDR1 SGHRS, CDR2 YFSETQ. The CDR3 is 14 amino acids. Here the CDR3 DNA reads TGCGCCAGCAGCTCGGACCTAGGGGCCTACGAGCAGTACTTC. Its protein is CASSSDLGAYEQYF.

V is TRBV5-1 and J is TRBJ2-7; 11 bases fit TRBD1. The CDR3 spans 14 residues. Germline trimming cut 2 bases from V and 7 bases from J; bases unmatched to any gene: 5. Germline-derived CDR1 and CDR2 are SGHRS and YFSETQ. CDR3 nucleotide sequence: TGCGCCAGCAGCTTCGGGACAGGGGGAAGAGAGCAGTACTTC. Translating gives CASSFGTGGREQYF.

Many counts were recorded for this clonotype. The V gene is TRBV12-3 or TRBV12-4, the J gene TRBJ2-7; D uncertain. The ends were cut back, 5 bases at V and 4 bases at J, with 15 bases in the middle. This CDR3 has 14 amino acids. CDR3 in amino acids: CASSNTMTDYEQYF. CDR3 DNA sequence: TGTGCCAGCAGTAACACTATGACGGATTACGAGCAGTACTTC.

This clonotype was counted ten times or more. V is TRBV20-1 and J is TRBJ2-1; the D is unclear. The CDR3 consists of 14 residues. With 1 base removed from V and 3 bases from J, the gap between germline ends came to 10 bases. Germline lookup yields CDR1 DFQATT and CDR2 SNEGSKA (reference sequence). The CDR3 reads CSARGQLIYNEQFF. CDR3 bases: TGCAGTGCTAGAGGGCAGCTTATCTACAATGAGCAGTTCTTC.